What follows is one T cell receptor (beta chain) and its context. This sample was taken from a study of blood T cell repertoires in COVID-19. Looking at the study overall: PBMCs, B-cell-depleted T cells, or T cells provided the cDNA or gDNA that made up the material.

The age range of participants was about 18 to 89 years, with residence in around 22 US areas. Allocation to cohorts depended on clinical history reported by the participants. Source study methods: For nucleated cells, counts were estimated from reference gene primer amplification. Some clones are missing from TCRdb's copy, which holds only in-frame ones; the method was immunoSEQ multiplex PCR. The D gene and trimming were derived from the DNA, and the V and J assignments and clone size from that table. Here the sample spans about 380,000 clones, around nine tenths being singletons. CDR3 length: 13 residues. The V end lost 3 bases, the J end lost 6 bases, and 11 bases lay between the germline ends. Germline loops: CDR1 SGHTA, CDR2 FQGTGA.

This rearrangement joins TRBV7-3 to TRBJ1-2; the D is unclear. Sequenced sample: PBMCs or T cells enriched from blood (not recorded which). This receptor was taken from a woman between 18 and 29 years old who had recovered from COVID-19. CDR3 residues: CASSLEGFNGYTF. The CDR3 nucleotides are TGTGCCAGCAGCTTGGAGGGTTTCAATGGCTACACCTTC.